What follows are 6 T cell receptor beta chains derived from one specimen sequenced in a study of T cell responses to AZD1222 COVID-19 vaccine. Sequencing used immunoSEQ multiplex PCR; TCRdb keeps in-frame clones, though not all of them. The sample yields 150,000 to 190,000 clones, 85% to 95% seen once. The specimen comprised peripheral blood, sampled 28 days after the second AZD1222 dose. All receptors come from an adult who received the AZD1222 COVID-19 vaccine.

In its sample, this clone was seen once. The chain employs TRBV2 and TRBJ2-7, with D maybe TRBD2 (5 bases). The germline V and J ends were trimmed by 8 bases and 6 bases, with 20 bases remaining between them. The germline V gene encodes CDR1 SNHLY and CDR2 FYNNEI. The CDR3 loop spans 14 amino acids. As DNA, the CDR3 is TGTGCCAGCTCCCGCGGGCCGCCTTTGGTCGAGCAGTACTTC. As protein: CASSRGPPLVEQYF.

The chain carries TRBV7-2 and TRBJ2-1; 8 bases fit TRBD2. V dropped 10 bases and J dropped 0; count of bases not matched to a gene: 5. The germline CDR1 and CDR2 sequences are SGHTA and FQGNSA. The CDR3 has 14 residues. Written as DNA, the CDR3 is TGTGCCACTATACTAGCGGTCTCCTACAATGAGCAGTTCTTC. It yields the protein CATILAVSYNEQFF.

The J gene is TRBJ2-2, the V gene TRBV7-3; D ambiguous. V lost 5 bases and J 7 bases, leaving 14 bases between the germline ends. Per germline, CDR1 SGHTA and CDR2 FQGTGA. This CDR3 has 14 residues. The CDR3 DNA is TGTGCCAGCAGCCCGACGTCTGGTTTCGGGGAGCTGTTTTTT. Protein sequence: CASSPTSGFGELFF.

The CDR3 here is CASSYGSSGSYEQYF. Here the CDR3 DNA reads TGTGCCAGCAGTTACGGTTCCTCGGGCTCCTACGAGCAGTACTTC. This rearrangement joins TRBV6-5 to TRBJ2-7; D ambiguous. V was pared by 2 bases and J by 0 bases, with 11 bases between. The CDR3 is 15 residues long. Germline CDR1 is MNHEY and CDR2 is SVGAGI.

V gene TRBV28 combines with J gene TRBJ2-4, with 11 bases lining up with TRBD1. The CDR3 consists of 15 residues. The junction had 5 bases not matched to a gene; V was cut back by 5 bases and J by 5 bases. The germline CDR1 and CDR2 sequences are MDHEN and SYDVKM. CDR3 protein: CASSRTGGAQNIQYF. CDR3 sequence (DNA): TGTGCCAGCAGTAGGACAGGGGGCGCCCAAAACATTCAGTACTTC.

The V call is TRBV19, the J call TRBJ2-5, with D unclear. Germline CDR1 is LNHDA and CDR2 is SQIVND (reference sequence). This CDR3 spans 11 amino acids. V was shortened by 4 bases and J by 1 base, with 1 base between the two germline ends. DNA for the CDR3: TGTGCCAGTAGTAGCCAAGAGACCCAGTACTTC. This translates into CASSSQETQYF. The full variable domain, completed using reference TRBV19 and TRBJ2-5, is DGGITQSPKYLFRKEGQNVTLSCEQNLNHDAMYWYRQDPGQGLRLIYYSQIVNDFQKGDIAEGYSVSREKKESFPLTVTSAQKNPTAFYLCASSSQETQYFGPGTRLLVL.